These T cell receptor beta chains were read from a single sample in a study of blood T cell repertoires in COVID-19. The table came from immunoSEQ multiplex PCR; TCRdb's copy has only in-frame clones and leaves some out. The sample lists some 140,000 clones, roughly 83% occurring once. The source material was PBMCs or T cells enriched from blood (not recorded which). All receptors come from a man aged 40-55 years with acute COVID-19. Each CDR3 is given with its conserved first and last residue. D genes are given only for firm matches. Rows may omit the clone size; those that give it use once, few, many or a size class.

j_gene: TRBJ2-2; abundance: NA; d_gene: NA; v_gene: TRBV4-3; CDR3nt: TGCGCCAGCAGCCCGAGGGCGCGCACCGGGGAGCTGTTTTTT; CDR3aa: CASSPRARTGELFF
j_gene: TRBJ2-1; abundance: NA; d_gene: TRBD2; v_gene: TRBV6-1; CDR3nt: TGTGCCAGCAGTGATTACGGGGGGGGTGAGCAGTTCTTC; CDR3aa: CASSDYGGGEQFF
j_gene: TRBJ1-1; abundance: NA; d_gene: TRBD1; v_gene: TRBV19; CDR3nt: TGTGCCAGTAGTCCTCAGGGGGCTTTGGCTTTCTTT; CDR3aa: CASSPQGALAFF
j_gene: TRBJ2-1; abundance: once; d_gene: NA; v_gene: TRBV28; CDR3nt: TGTGCCAGCACCGTCCCCAGGGGATTTCAGAATGAGCAGTTCTTC; CDR3aa: CASTVPRGFQNEQFF
j_gene: TRBJ2-2; abundance: once; d_gene: TRBD1; v_gene: TRBV13; CDR3nt: TGTGCCAGCAGCTTAGGTCGGACAGGGTCCGTTCTGGACACCGGGGAGCTGTTTTTT; CDR3aa: CASSLGRTGSVLDTGELFF
j_gene: TRBJ1-1; abundance: once; d_gene: TRBD1; v_gene: TRBV25-1; CDR3nt: TGTGCCAGCAGTCTAGGGGGCGGCACTGAAGCTTTCTTT; CDR3aa: CASSLGGGTEAFF
j_gene: TRBJ2-1; abundance: NA; d_gene: TRBD2; v_gene: TRBV10-3; CDR3nt: TGTGCCACCCACACCGGGACTAGCGGACCCAATGAGCAGTTCTTC; CDR3aa: CATHTGTSGPNEQFF
j_gene: TRBJ2-7; abundance: NA; d_gene: TRBD2; v_gene: TRBV7-2; CDR3nt: TGTGCCAGCAGCTTAGCGTCGGTAGCGGGGGGGCGGAGGCACGAGCAGTACTTC; CDR3aa: CASSLASVAGGRRHEQYF
j_gene: TRBJ2-7; abundance: NA; d_gene: TRBD2; v_gene: TRBV5-6; CDR3nt: TGTGCCAGCAGCTTGGCTAGCGGGGCCTACGAGCAGTACTTC; CDR3aa: CASSLASGAYEQYF
j_gene: TRBJ2-7; abundance: NA; d_gene: TRBD1; v_gene: TRBV7-9; CDR3nt: TGTGCCAGCAGGCGCGACAGGGGCGCGGACAGCGAGCAGTACTTC; CDR3aa: CASRRDRGADSEQYF
j_gene: TRBJ2-7; abundance: NA; d_gene: TRBD1; v_gene: TRBV9; CDR3nt: TGTGCCAGCAGCCCCCGACAGGGGCTGGACGAGCAGTACTTC; CDR3aa: CASSPRQGLDEQYF